These T cell receptor beta chains were read from a single sample in a study of human T cells and chemical hapten exposure. TCRdb re-called the 5' RACE reads with MiXCR, one entry per CDR3 protein. The repertoire includes under 150,000 distinct CDR3 sequences, roughly a fifth of them detected once, and 2.8% sits in the top ten. Receptors were obtained from a human donor in good health. Each CDR3 is given without its conserved first and last residue. The order of the fields is V gene, CDR3 protein.

v_call: TRBV4-1; cdr3_aa: ASSQVLTVWSTDTQY
v_call: TRBV12-3/TRBV12-4; cdr3_aa: ASSPPNGRVSYEQY
v_call: TRBV6-5; cdr3_aa: ASSRGGAYEQY
v_call: TRBV6-5; cdr3_aa: ASSPTGASNTEAF
v_call: TRBV6-5; cdr3_aa: ATGLAGWDTQY
v_call: TRBV28; cdr3_aa: ASNIHHSLTYEQY
v_call: TRBV5-1; cdr3_aa: ASSTPSGSYQETQY
v_call: TRBV27; cdr3_aa: ASSPWTQETQY
v_call: TRBV6-5; cdr3_aa: ASSSRGAGYGYT
v_call: TRBV24-1; cdr3_aa: ATSGTGLGTNQETQY
v_call: TRBV9; cdr3_aa: ASSVGGVYEQY
v_call: TRBV6-5; cdr3_aa: ASSQGDEAF
v_call: TRBV4-1; cdr3_aa: ASSQVDLGFSSYNEQF
v_call: TRBV27; cdr3_aa: ASSLSAGVSEKLF
v_call: TRBV5-5; cdr3_aa: ASSQISGTSSSGNTIY
v_call: TRBV5-4; cdr3_aa: ASSLGQGGTGPYNEQF
v_call: TRBV3-1; cdr3_aa: ASSPRNVGANVLT
v_call: TRBV7-2; cdr3_aa: ASSLGSRGETQY
v_call: TRBV7-2; cdr3_aa: ASSFYTDTQY
v_call: TRBV28; cdr3_aa: ASGLLYEQY
v_call: TRBV7-6; cdr3_aa: ASSLMGPNQPQH
v_call: TRBV28; cdr3_aa: ASSSYAWDSRPGTRRFEQY
v_call: TRBV27; cdr3_aa: ATQILGRGSQPQH
v_call: TRBV5-1; cdr3_aa: ASSLASPEGGFLSGANVLT
v_call: TRBV29-1; cdr3_aa: SVEGDTEAF
v_call: TRBV28; cdr3_aa: ASSPLAGAVTDTQY
v_call: TRBV12-3/TRBV12-4; cdr3_aa: ASSGRTGKIDT
v_call: TRBV9; cdr3_aa: ASSPATRGPYEQY
v_call: TRBV15; cdr3_aa: ATSRGGTGSYEQY
v_call: TRBV9; cdr3_aa: ASSVKWTAQETQY
v_call: TRBV4-1; cdr3_aa: ASSQDGGNEQF
v_call: TRBV28; cdr3_aa: ASSSGLAIKEQF
v_call: TRBV7-2; cdr3_aa: ASSLGWRQGLKDTEAF
v_call: TRBV6-5; cdr3_aa: ASSSQGHPGEKLF
v_call: TRBV12-3/TRBV12-4; cdr3_aa: ASSTNRALRRGYT
v_call: TRBV3-1; cdr3_aa: ASSHGSIPTGELF
v_call: TRBV20-1; cdr3_aa: SAERDYAYEQY
v_call: TRBV7-9; cdr3_aa: ASSLVPPAGKNTEAF
v_call: TRBV20-1; cdr3_aa: SARETDQETQY
v_call: TRBV29-1; cdr3_aa: SGRLAGVTTDTQY
v_call: TRBV11-2; cdr3_aa: ASSFGAGSSYEQY
v_call: TRBV5-6; cdr3_aa: ASSFDLALLINEQF
v_call: TRBV29-1; cdr3_aa: SVEKGTGAGDTQY